One sample yielded the 4 T cell receptor beta chains listed below, sequenced in a study of T-cell reconstitution after alpha-beta-depleted transplantation in children. The library targeted TCRbeta and was prepared with unique molecular identifiers. TCRdb independently ran MiXCR on the PCR reads; one entry per CDR3 protein. This table has nearly 200,000 distinct CDR3 sequences, approximately 6% appearing once. Source: PBMCs, taken before TCRalphabeta/CD19-depleted stem cell transplant. Receptors were obtained from a girl younger than two with combined immunodeficiency, due to receive a stem cell transplant.

This clonotype has at least ten counts. The chain uses TRBV5-1 and TRBJ2-7; 7 nucleotides match TRBD1. This CDR3 has 14 residues. With 4 bases clipped from V and 2 bases from J, the junction kept 6 bases outside the gene matches. CDR1 and CDR2 from the germline V gene are SGHRS and YFSETQ. CDR3 DNA sequence: TGCGCCAGCAGCGTACAGGGGTTAGCCTACGAGCAGTACTTC. Protein sequence: CASSVQGLAYEQYF.

This clonotype was seen ten or more times. The CDR3 region has the DNA TGTGCCAGCAGTTACTTCGAAGGGACTGAAGCTTTCTTT. As protein: CASSYFEGTEAFF. This rearrangement joins TRBV6-2 or TRBV6-3 to TRBJ1-1, with unresolved D. Trimming removed 1 base at V and 5 bases at J, with 8 bases between. Germline V CDR1 and CDR2: MNHEY, SVGEGT. The CDR3 has 13 amino acids.

This clonotype was counted many times. The chain recombines TRBV6-5 with TRBJ1-2; tentatively, D is TRBD1 (6 bases). The germline V gene has CDR1 MNHEY and CDR2 SVGAGI. V shed 4 bases and J shed 3 bases, with 12 bases lying between them. The CDR3 runs 14 residues. CDR3 in amino acids: CASSLTQGYYGYTF. In DNA form, the CDR3 reads TGTGCCAGCAGTTTAACCCAGGGGTACTATGGCTACACCTTC.

This clonotype was seen at least ten times. The chain has TRBV20-1 and TRBJ1-2; D perhaps matches TRBD1 (5 bases). The V gene's germline CDR1 is DFQATT and CDR2 SNEGSKA (reference sequence). The CDR3 loop spans 13 amino acids. Trimming shortened V by 5 bases and J by 4 bases, and 14 bases separated the two germline ends. The CDR3 nucleotides read TGCAGTGCTGCCCCGACAGCGAGCTATGGCTACACCTTC. Translated, it gives CSAAPTASYGYTF.